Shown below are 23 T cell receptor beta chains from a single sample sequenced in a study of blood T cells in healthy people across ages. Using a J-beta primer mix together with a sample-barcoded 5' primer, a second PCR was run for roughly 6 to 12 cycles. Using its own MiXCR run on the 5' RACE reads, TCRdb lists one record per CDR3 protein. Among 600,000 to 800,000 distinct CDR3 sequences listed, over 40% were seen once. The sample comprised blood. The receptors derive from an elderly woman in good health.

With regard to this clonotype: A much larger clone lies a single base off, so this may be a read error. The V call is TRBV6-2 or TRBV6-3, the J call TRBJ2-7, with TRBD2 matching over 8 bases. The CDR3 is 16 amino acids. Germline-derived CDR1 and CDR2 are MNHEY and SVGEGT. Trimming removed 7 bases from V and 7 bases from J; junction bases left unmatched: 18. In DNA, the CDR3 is TGTGCCAGCACCGACCCCAAGGGACTAGGGGTTCATGAGCAGTACTTC. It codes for CASTDPKGLGVHEQYF.

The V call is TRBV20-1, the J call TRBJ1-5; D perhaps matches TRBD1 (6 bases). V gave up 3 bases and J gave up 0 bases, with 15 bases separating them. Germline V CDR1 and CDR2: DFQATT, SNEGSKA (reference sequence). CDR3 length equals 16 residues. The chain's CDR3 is CSASLRDTYSNQPQHF. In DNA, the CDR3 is TGCAGTGCTAGCCTCCGGGACACCTATAGCAATCAGCCCCAGCATTTT.

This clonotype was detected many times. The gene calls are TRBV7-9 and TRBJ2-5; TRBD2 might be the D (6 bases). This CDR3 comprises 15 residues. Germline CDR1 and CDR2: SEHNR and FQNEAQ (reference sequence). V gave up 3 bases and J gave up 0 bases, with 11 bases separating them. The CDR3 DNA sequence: TGTGCCAGCAGCTTTAGCGGTTATTACCAAGAGACCCAGTACTTC. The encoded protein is CASSFSGYYQETQYF.

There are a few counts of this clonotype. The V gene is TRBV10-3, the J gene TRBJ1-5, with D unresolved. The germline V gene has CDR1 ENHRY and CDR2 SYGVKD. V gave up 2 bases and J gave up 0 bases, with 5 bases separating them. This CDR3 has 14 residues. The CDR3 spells CAISEGYSNQPQHF. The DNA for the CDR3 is TGTGCCATCAGTGAGGGTTATAGCAATCAGCCCCAGCATTTT.

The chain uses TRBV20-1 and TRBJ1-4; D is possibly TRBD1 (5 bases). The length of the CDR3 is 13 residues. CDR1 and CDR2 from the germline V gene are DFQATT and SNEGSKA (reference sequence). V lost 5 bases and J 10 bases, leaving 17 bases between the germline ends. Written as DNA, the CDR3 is TGCAGTGCTGACAGCCGGGGCGCAGGAAAACTGTTTTTT. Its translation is CSADSRGAGKLFF.

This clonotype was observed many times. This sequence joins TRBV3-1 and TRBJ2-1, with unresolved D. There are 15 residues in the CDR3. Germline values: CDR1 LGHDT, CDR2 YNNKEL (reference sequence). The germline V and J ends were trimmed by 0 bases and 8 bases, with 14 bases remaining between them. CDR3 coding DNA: TGTGCCAGCAGCCAAGATAGGAGTCCCTCGGATGAGCAGTTCTTC. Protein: CASSQDRSPSDEQFF.

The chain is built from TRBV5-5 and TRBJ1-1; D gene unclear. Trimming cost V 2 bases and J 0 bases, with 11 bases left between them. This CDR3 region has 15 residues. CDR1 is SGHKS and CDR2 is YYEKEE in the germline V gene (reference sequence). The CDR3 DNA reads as TGTGCCAGCAGCTTTAGTAGTACCATGAACACTGAAGCTTTCTTT. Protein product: CASSFSSTMNTEAFF. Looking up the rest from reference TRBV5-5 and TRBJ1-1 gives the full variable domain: DAGVTQSPTHLIKTRGQQVTLRCSPISGHKSVSWYQQVLGQGPQFIFQYYEKEERGRGNFPDRFSARQFPNYSSELNVNALLLGDSALYLCASSFSSTMNTEAFFGQGTRLTVV.

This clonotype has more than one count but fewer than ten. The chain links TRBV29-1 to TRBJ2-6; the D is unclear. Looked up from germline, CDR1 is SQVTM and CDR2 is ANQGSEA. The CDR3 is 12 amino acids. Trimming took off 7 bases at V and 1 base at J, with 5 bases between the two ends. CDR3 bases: TGCAGCGCCCAGTCTGGGGCCAACGTCCTGACTTTC. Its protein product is CSAQSGANVLTF.

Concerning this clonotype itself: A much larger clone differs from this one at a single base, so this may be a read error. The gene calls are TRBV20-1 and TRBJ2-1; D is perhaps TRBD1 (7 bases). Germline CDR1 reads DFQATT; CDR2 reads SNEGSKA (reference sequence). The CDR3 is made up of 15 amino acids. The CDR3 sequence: CSARDTQGGYSEQFF. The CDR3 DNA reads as TGCAGTGCTAGAGATACGCAGGGGGGATACAGTGAGCAGTTCTTC.

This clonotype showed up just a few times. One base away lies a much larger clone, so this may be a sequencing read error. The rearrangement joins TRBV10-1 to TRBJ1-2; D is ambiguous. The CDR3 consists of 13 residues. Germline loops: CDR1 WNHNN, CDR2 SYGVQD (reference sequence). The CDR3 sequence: CASSEGENYGCTF. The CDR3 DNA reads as TGCGCCAGCAGCGAAGGCGAGAACTATGGCTGCACCTTC.

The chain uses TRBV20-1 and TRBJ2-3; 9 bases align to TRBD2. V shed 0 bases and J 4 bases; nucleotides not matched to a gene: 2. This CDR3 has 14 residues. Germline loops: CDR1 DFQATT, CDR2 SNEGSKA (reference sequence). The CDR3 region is CSARELAGADTQYF. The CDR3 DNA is TGCAGTGCTAGAGAGTTAGCGGGAGCAGATACGCAGTATTTT.

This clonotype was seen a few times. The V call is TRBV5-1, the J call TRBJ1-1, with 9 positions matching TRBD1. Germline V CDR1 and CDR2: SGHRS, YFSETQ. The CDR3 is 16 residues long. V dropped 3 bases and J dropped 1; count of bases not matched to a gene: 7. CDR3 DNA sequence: TGCGCCAGCAGCTCCGGGACAGGGATGGGGAACACTGAAGCTTTCTTT. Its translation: CASSSGTGMGNTEAFF.

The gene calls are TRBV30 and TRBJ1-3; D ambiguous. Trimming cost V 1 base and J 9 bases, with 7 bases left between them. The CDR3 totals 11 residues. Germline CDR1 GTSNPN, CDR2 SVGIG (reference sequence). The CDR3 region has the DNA TGTGCCTGGAGTGAGGGAGGCACCATATATTTT. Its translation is CAWSEGGTIYF.

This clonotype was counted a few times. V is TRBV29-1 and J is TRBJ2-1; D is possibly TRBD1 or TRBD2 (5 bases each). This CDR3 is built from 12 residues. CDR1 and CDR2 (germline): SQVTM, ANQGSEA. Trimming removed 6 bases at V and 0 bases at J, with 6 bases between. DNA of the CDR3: TGCAGCGTGAGGGGCTCCTACAATGAGCAGTTCTTC. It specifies CSVRGSYNEQFF.

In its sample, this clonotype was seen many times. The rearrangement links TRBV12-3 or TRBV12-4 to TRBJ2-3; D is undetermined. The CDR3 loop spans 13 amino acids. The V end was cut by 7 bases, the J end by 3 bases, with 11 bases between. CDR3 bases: TGTGCCAGCACTTTTGGGTGGACAGATACGCAGTATTTT. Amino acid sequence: CASTFGWTDTQYF.

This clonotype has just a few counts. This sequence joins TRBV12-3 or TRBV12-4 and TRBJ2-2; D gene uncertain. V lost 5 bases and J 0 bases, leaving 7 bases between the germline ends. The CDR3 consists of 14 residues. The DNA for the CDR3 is TGTGCCAGCAGTCCCCGTTCGAACACCGGGGAGCTGTTTTTT. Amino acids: CASSPRSNTGELFF.

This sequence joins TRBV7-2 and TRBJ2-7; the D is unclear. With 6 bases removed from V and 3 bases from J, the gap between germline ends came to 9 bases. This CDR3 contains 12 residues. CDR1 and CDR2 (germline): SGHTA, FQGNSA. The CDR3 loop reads CASSPQNYEQYF. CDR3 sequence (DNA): TGTGCCAGCAGTCCACAGAACTACGAGCAGTACTTC.

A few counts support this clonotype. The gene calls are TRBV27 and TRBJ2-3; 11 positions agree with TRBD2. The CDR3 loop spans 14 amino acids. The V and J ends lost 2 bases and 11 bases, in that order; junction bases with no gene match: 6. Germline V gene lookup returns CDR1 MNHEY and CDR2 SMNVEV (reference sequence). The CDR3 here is CASSLLSGGAEQYF. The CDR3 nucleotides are TGTGCCAGCAGTTTACTTAGCGGGGGGGCGGAGCAGTATTTT.

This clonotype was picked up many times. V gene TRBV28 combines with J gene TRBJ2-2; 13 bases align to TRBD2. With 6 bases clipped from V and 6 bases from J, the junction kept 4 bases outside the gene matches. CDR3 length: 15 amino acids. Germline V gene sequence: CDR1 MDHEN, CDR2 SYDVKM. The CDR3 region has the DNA TGTGCCAGCAGCACTAGCGGGAGGGTCGCCGGGGAGCTGTTTTTT. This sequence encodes CASSTSGRVAGELFF.

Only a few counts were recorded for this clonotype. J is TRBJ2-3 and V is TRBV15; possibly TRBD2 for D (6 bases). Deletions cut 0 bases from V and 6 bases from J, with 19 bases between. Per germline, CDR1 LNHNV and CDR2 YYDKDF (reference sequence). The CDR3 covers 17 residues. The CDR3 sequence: CATSRDALPGVPDTQYF. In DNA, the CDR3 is TGTGCCACCAGCAGAGACGCGCTACCGGGAGTTCCGGATACGCAGTATTTT.

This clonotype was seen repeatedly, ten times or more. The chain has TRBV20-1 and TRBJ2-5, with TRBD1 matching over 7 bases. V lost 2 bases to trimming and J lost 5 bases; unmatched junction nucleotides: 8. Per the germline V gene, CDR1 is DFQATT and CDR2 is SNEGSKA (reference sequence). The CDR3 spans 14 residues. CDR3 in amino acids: CSARKGGFLETQYF. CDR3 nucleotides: TGCAGTGCTAGAAAAGGGGGCTTCTTGGAGACCCAGTACTTC.

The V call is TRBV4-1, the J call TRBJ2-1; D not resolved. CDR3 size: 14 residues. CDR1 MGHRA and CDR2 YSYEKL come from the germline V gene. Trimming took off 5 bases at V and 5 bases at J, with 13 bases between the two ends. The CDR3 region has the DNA TGCGCCAGCAGCAACGACCGGATCAACAATGAGCAGTTCTTC. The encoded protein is CASSNDRINNEQFF.

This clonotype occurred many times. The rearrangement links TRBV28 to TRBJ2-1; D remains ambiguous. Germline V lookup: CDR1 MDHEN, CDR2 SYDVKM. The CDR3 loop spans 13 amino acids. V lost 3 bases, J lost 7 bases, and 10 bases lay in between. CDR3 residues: CASSLVVMNEQFF. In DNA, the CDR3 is TGTGCCAGCAGTTTGGTAGTAATGAATGAGCAGTTCTTC.